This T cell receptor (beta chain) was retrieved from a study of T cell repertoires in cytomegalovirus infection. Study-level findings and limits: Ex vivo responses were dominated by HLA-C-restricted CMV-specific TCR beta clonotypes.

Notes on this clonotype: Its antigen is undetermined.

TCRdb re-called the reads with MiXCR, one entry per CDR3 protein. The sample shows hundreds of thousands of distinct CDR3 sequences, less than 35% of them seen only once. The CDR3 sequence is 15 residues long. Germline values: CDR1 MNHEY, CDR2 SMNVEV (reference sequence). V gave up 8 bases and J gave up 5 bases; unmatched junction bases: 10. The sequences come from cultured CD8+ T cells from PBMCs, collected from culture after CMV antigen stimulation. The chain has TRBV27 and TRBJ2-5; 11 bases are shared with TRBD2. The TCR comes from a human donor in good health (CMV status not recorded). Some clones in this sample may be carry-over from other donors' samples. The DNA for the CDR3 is TGTGCCAGCCATAGCGGGGGGGGATGGTGGGAGACCCAGTACTTC. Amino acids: CASHSGGGWWETQYF.